The 24 T cell receptor beta chains listed next were all sequenced from one sample in a study of graft-versus-host responses after intestinal transplantation. Graft tissue processing released intraepithelial and lamina propria lymphocytes. The method was immunoSEQ multiplex PCR; TCRdb's version includes in-frame clones alone and lacks a portion of them. The table includes 3,500 to 5,000 clones, around 76% detected once. The starting material was ileum tissue, obtained 17 days after transplant. Receptor source: a human patient who received an intestinal transplant, so some T cells may come from the graft donor.

CDR3 in amino acids: CASSAGQNTGELFF. CDR3 coding DNA: TGTGCCAGTAGTGCCGGACAGAACACCGGGGAGCTGTTTTTT. This sequence joins TRBV19 and TRBJ2-2; a weak D match, TRBD1 (5 bases). Deletions cut 5 bases from V and 1 base from J, with 8 bases between. This CDR3 contains 14 residues. Germline V gene lookup returns CDR1 LNHDA and CDR2 SQIVND (reference sequence).

CDR3: CASSTDLRRRKTYGYTF. CDR3 nucleotide sequence: TGCGCCAGCAGCACAGATTTAAGACGTCGAAAGACCTATGGCTACACCTTC. V usage is TRBV4-3 and J usage is TRBJ1-2; D ambiguous. V lost 5 bases and J 4 bases, leaving 23 bases between the germline ends. This CDR3 region has 17 residues. Per the germline V gene, CDR1 is LGHNA and CDR2 is YSLEER.

This clone was picked up a small number of times. The V and J genes are TRBV6-5 and TRBJ2-7; 8 nucleotides line up with TRBD2. The CDR3 has 14 amino acids. Germline CDR1 and CDR2: MNHEY and SVGAGI. Trimming removed 8 bases from V and 2 bases from J; junction bases left unmatched: 8. The CDR3 region has the DNA TGTGCCAGCGCTCCGGCGGGGGGTACCTACGAGCAGTACGTC. This translates into CASAPAGGTYEQYV.

This clone has just a few counts. The gene calls are TRBV19 and TRBJ2-2; D call uncertain. Looked up from germline, CDR1 is LNHDA and CDR2 is SQIVND (reference sequence). V was pared by 5 bases and J by 3 bases, with 13 bases between. This CDR3 has 15 amino acids. The CDR3 is CASSPRSVDTGELFF. DNA of the CDR3: TGTGCCAGTAGTCCGCGCAGCGTGGACACCGGGGAGCTGTTTTTT.

The chain recombines TRBV6-1 with TRBJ2-3; no clear D. V was pared by 8 bases and J by 5 bases, with 14 bases between. The CDR3 loop spans 13 amino acids. The V gene's germline CDR1 is MNHNS and CDR2 SASEGT. CDR3 region: CASWLSGGDTQYF. DNA of the CDR3: TGTGCCAGCTGGTTGTCAGGTGGAGATACGCAGTATTTT.

A note on this clone: Within the sample, other DNA sequences also encode this same CDR3. The chain carries TRBV6-5 and TRBJ2-5; no reliable D call. The CDR3 totals 13 residues. V was pared by 3 bases and J by 1 base, with 6 bases between. Germline CDR1 MNHEY, CDR2 SVGAGI. CDR3 in DNA: TGTGCCAGCAGTTATAGTGTCCAAGAGACCCAGTACTTC. Translating gives CASSYSVQETQYF.

In DNA, the CDR3 is TGTGCCAGCAGCCATACTAGCGGGGAACTCTTAGGGGATGAGCAGTTCTTC. It specifies CASSHTSGELLGDEQFF. V usage is TRBV13 and J usage is TRBJ2-1; TRBD2 matches at 10 bases. The germline V gene encodes CDR1 PRHDT and CDR2 FYEKMQ (reference sequence). Germline trimming cut 5 bases from V and 8 bases from J; bases unmatched to any gene: 15. The CDR3 runs 17 residues.

The chain carries TRBV6-5 and TRBJ1-5, with a possible D match to TRBD1 (6 bases). V lost 4 bases and J lost 0, with 10 bases in between. The length of the CDR3 is 15 residues. Per germline, CDR1 MNHEY and CDR2 SVGAGI. The CDR3 sequence is CASSSGTYSNQPQHF. For the CDR3, the DNA is TGTGCCAGCAGTTCCGGGACATATAGCAATCAGCCCCAGCATTTT.

This clone was detected only a few times. The CDR3 reads CASSFSGRQYV. The CDR3 DNA is TGTGCCAGCAGTTTCAGCGGGCGGCAGTACGTC. The chain carries TRBV28 and TRBJ2-7; tentative D call: TRBD2 (6 bases). Trimming pared 3 bases from V and 9 bases from J, leaving 9 bases between. Germline V lookup: CDR1 MDHEN, CDR2 SYDVKM. CDR3 length: 11 residues.

The genes are TRBV4-3 and TRBJ2-6; 9 nucleotides agree with TRBD1. CDR1 is LGHNA, CDR2 YSLEER, per germline. This CDR3 spans 20 amino acids. V was clipped by 0 bases and J by 4 bases; unmatched bases: 13. Written as DNA, the CDR3 is TGCGCCAGCAGCCAAGATTGGTCCGGGACAGGGTTTAACGGGGCCAACGTCCTGACTTTC. As protein: CASSQDWSGTGFNGANVLTF.

The table lists this clone with a few counts. The rearrangement joins TRBV10-3 to TRBJ2-7; D gene ambiguous. Germline V CDR1 and CDR2: ENHRY, SYGVKD. V shed 2 bases and J shed 1 base, with 9 bases lying between them. The CDR3 sequence is 14 residues long. CDR3 in amino acids: CAISEGPPSYEQYV. The CDR3 bases are TGTGCCATCAGTGAGGGGCCTCCATCCTACGAGCAGTACGTC.

The chain recombines TRBV7-6 with TRBJ1-4; 8 nucleotides agree with TRBD1. CDR1 is SGHVS and CDR2 is FNYEAQ in the germline V gene. The J segment lost 0 bases and the V segment lost 5 bases, leaving 5 bases of the junction unmatched. The CDR3 spans 16 residues. In DNA form, the CDR3 reads TGTGCCAGCAGCGCAGGACAGGGTGCAACTAATGAAAAACTGTTTTTT. Its protein product is CASSAGQGATNEKLFF.

This clone was seen once. The CDR3 sequence is CASSPVPSNSGNTIYF. In DNA, the CDR3 is TGTGCCAGCTCACCTGTCCCCTCTAACTCTGGAAACACCATATATTTT. This chain uses TRBV18 with TRBJ1-3, with D uncertain. V lost 3 bases, J lost 0 bases, and 12 bases lay in between. This CDR3 has 16 amino acids. From germline, CDR1 is KGHSH and CDR2 LQKENI.

The J gene is TRBJ1-6, the V gene TRBV7-9, with D uncertain. Looked up from germline, CDR1 is SEHNR and CDR2 is FQNEAQ (reference sequence). The CDR3 spans 14 residues. V dropped 2 bases and J dropped 5 bases, with 7 bases sitting between them. The CDR3 DNA reads TGTGCCAGCAGCTTAATGGGAGATAATTCACCCCTCCACTTT. Amino acids: CASSLMGDNSPLHF. Full variable domain (remainder filled in from reference TRBV7-9 and TRBJ1-6): DTGVSQNPRHKITKRGQNVTFRCDPISEHNRLYWYRQTLGQGPEFLTYFQNEAQLEKSRLLSDRFSAERPKGSFSTLEIQRTEQGDSAMYLCASSLMGDNSPLHFGNGTRLTVT.

The rearrangement links TRBV4-3 to TRBJ1-4, with D perhaps TRBD1 (5 bases). The CDR3 length is 17 residues. Trimming shortened V by 1 base and J by 6 bases, and 18 bases separated the two germline ends. Germline V gene data show CDR1 as LGHNA and CDR2 as YSLEER. The CDR3, as DNA: TGCGCCAGCAGCCAAGGTCAGGGAGGAAGGAGGTATGAAAAACTGTTTTTT. Encoded protein: CASSQGQGGRRYEKLFF.

The J gene is TRBJ2-1, the V gene TRBV5-1; 8 positions match TRBD2. The CDR3 totals 15 residues. The ends lost 7 bases at V and 5 bases at J; junction bases unmatched: 11. Per germline, CDR1 SGHRS and CDR2 YFSETQ. Written as DNA, the CDR3 is TGCGCCAGCGCAGAAATGGGACTAGATAACAATGAGCAGTTCTTC. Its translation: CASAEMGLDNNEQFF.

The J gene is TRBJ1-1, the V gene TRBV18; TRBD1 might be the D (5 bases). Deletions cut 2 bases from V and 1 base from J, with 8 bases between. CDR1 and CDR2 from the germline V gene are KGHSH and LQKENI. CDR3 size: 14 residues. In DNA, the CDR3 is TGTGCCAGCTCACCATTACAGGAGAACACTGAAGCTTTCTTT. Residues: CASSPLQENTEAFF.

V gene TRBV4-1 combines with J gene TRBJ2-1; TRBD2 agrees at 11 bases. Germline loops: CDR1 MGHRA, CDR2 YSYEKL. CDR3 length: 19 amino acids. Losses at the gene ends were 0 bases for V and 6 bases for J; bases not matched to a gene: 13. This CDR3 is CASSQDSSYTSGSPNEQFF. The CDR3 DNA reads TGCGCCAGCAGCCAAGACTCAAGCTATACTAGCGGGAGCCCCAATGAGCAGTTCTTC.

The chain recombines TRBV7-6 with TRBJ1-2, with D possibly being TRBD1 (6 bases). In germline, CDR1 is SGHVS, CDR2 FNYEAQ. V lost 5 bases and J lost 6, with 22 bases in between. This CDR3 region has 16 residues. CDR3 sequence (DNA): TGTGCCAGCAGCCCTGGACAGCAGGGGCTAGGGGATGGCTACACCTTC. It is translated as CASSPGQQGLGDGYTF. The whole variable domain, filled in from reference TRBV7-6 and TRBJ1-2, reads GAGVSQSPRYKVTKRGQDVALRCDPISGHVSLYWYRQALGQGPEFLTYFNYEAQQDKSGLPNDRFSAERPEGSISTLTIQRTEQRDSAMYRCASSPGQQGLGDGYTFGSGTRLTVV.

In the case of this clone: At one end, the junction sequence differs from germline, possibly due to a read error. J is TRBJ2-1 and V is TRBV7-7; D perhaps matches TRBD2 (6 bases). Germline lookup yields CDR1 SSHAT and CDR2 FNYEAQ (reference sequence). The CDR3 is 14 amino acids. In nucleotides, the CDR3 is TGTGCTAGCAGCTTAAAATCGGGGGTTAGAGAGCAGTTCTTC. This codes for CASSLKSGVREQFF.

This chain links TRBV5-4 with TRBJ2-1; D might be TRBD1 (6 bases). The CDR3 extends over 13 amino acids. Germline lookup yields CDR1 SGHNT and CDR2 YYREEE (reference sequence). Trimming pared 3 bases from V and 2 bases from J, leaving 6 bases between. The CDR3 reads CASSWTAYNEQFF. The DNA for the CDR3 is TGTGCCAGCAGCTGGACAGCCTACAATGAGCAGTTCTTC.

In its sample, this clone was seen once. The rearrangement joins TRBV19 to TRBJ2-1; possible D gene TRBD1, 6 bases. The V end lost 5 bases, the J end lost 0 bases, and 8 bases lay between the germline ends. Per the germline V gene, CDR1 is LNHDA and CDR2 is SQIVND (reference sequence). CDR3 length: 14 residues. CDR3 coding DNA: TGTGCCAGTAGTGTGGACAGCTCCTACAATGAGCAGTTCTTC. It yields the protein CASSVDSSYNEQFF.

CDR3 residues: CASSEDRRSNGYTF. CDR3 in DNA: TGTGCCAGCAGTGAGGACAGGAGATCAAATGGCTACACCTTC. J is TRBJ1-2 and V is TRBV25-1, with TRBD1 matching 7 bases. The CDR3 is made up of 14 amino acids. Germline values: CDR1 MGHDK, CDR2 SYGVNS. J gave up 6 bases and V 3 bases, and 7 bases lay outside the gene matches.

This chain's CDR3 is CASSPGTSTDTQYF. The CDR3 DNA follows: TGTGCCAGCAGCCCCGGGACTAGCACAGATACGCAGTATTTT. The chain couples TRBV7-6 to TRBJ2-3; D is perhaps TRBD2 (6 bases). V gave up 5 bases and J gave up 0 bases, with 9 bases separating them. This CDR3 contains 14 residues. From germline, CDR1 is SGHVS and CDR2 FNYEAQ. Full variable domain (missing parts from reference TRBV7-6 and TRBJ2-3): GAGVSQSPRYKVTKRGQDVALRCDPISGHVSLYWYRQALGQGPEFLTYFNYEAQQDKSGLPNDRFSAERPEGSISTLTIQRTEQRDSAMYRCASSPGTSTDTQYFGPGTRLTVL.